A selection of T cell receptor beta chains follows, all from one sample in a study of T cell changes during pregnancy in multiple sclerosis. Only in-frame clones appear in the TCRdb table, and some are missing; sequencing was by immunoSEQ multiplex PCR. The sample records about 43,000 clones, approximately 90% being singletons. Specimen: PBMCs (not recorded whether the cells were cultured). The receptors derive from a female donor with multiple sclerosis, enrolled in a pregnancy study. The CDR3 runs from the conserved cysteine through the conserved F or W. The order of the fields is J gene, D gene, V gene, clone size, CDR3 DNA, CDR3 protein. A D gene is named only where the DNA matches it firmly. Clone size is given for some rows only: seen once, a few or many times, or a class if the clone is expanded.

j_call: TRBJ1-4; d_call: NA; v_call: TRBV7-9; clone_size: NA; cdr3_nt: TGTGCCAGCAACCCAGGGGAAACTAATGAAAAACTGTTTTTT; cdr3_aa: CASNPGETNEKLFF
j_call: TRBJ1-4; d_call: TRBD1; v_call: TRBV7-2; clone_size: once; cdr3_nt: TGTGCCAGCAGCTTAGCGGCAGGGGGCGCAACTAATGAAAAACTGTTTTTT; cdr3_aa: CASSLAAGGATNEKLFF
j_call: TRBJ2-7; d_call: NA; v_call: TRBV5-1; clone_size: NA; cdr3_nt: TGCGCCAGCAGCTTGGACGTGGGGGAAAAGTACTTC; cdr3_aa: CASSLDVGEKYF
j_call: TRBJ2-1; d_call: NA; v_call: TRBV11-3; clone_size: NA; cdr3_nt: TGTGCCAGCAGCTCAACCTGGGGGCCCAATGAGCAGTTCTTC; cdr3_aa: CASSSTWGPNEQFF
j_call: TRBJ2-7; d_call: TRBD2; v_call: TRBV9; clone_size: NA; cdr3_nt: TGTGCCAGCAGCCTAGCGGGAGGGGCCCACGAGCAGTACTTC; cdr3_aa: CASSLAGGAHEQYF
j_call: TRBJ2-7; d_call: TRBD2; v_call: TRBV29-1; clone_size: once; cdr3_nt: TGCAGCGTTGCGGGGGGGCACCCGGAGTACTTC; cdr3_aa: CSVAGGHPEYF
j_call: TRBJ1-2; d_call: NA; v_call: TRBV5-6; clone_size: once; cdr3_nt: TGTGCCACCACCCAAGGGTGGGAGGGCTATGGCTACACCTTC; cdr3_aa: CATTQGWEGYGYTF
j_call: TRBJ1-3; d_call: NA; v_call: TRBV30; clone_size: NA; cdr3_nt: TGTGCCTGGAAGCAGGGGCGCTCTGGAAACACCATATATTTT; cdr3_aa: CAWKQGRSGNTIYF
j_call: TRBJ2-3; d_call: TRBD2; v_call: TRBV27; clone_size: NA; cdr3_nt: TGTGCCAGCAGTGCGACCCTAGCGGGAGGCCCAGATACGCAGTATTTT; cdr3_aa: CASSATLAGGPDTQYF
j_call: TRBJ1-2; d_call: TRBD1; v_call: TRBV30; clone_size: NA; cdr3_nt: TGTGCCTGGAGAGAAGACAGGGGGATGAGCCCCAACTATGGCTACACCTTC; cdr3_aa: CAWREDRGMSPNYGYTF